These 11 T cell receptor beta chains were sequenced from one sample in a study of blood T cell repertoires in COVID-19. Measured with immunoSEQ multiplex PCR; TCRdb has only the in-frame clones, and not every one. The repertoire holds about 160,000 clones, with about 80% as singletons. The specimen was peripheral blood. The receptors shown here come from a man in his 60s with acute or convalescent COVID-19.

The chain joins TRBV6-6 to TRBJ2-7; D is perhaps TRBD1 (7 bases). The germline V and J ends were trimmed by 5 bases and 6 bases, with 14 bases remaining between them. Germline CDR1 is MNHNY and CDR2 is SVGAGI (reference sequence). The CDR3 totals 13 residues. CDR3 coding DNA: TGTGCCAGCAGTCCCCCAGGGGGAGGCGAGCAGTACTTC. Translating it yields CASSPPGGGEQYF.

This sequence joins TRBV28 and TRBJ1-2; D uncertain. V lost 6 bases to trimming and J lost 1 base, with 15 bases between them. The CDR3 has 15 amino acids. Germline lookup yields CDR1 MDHEN and CDR2 SYDVKM. CDR3 sequence: CASSRGLLGNYGYTF. The CDR3 DNA follows: TGTGCCAGCAGCCGAGGACTCTTGGGTAACTATGGCTACACCTTC.

The chain employs TRBV28 and TRBJ1-2; the D is unclear. V was shortened by 6 bases and J by 3 bases, with 17 bases between the two germline ends. Germline lookup yields CDR1 MDHEN and CDR2 SYDVKM. The CDR3 extends over 15 amino acids. CDR3 residues: CASSQPEHIYYGYTF. As DNA, the CDR3 is TGTGCCAGCAGCCAACCAGAACATATCTACTATGGCTACACCTTC.

This chain uses TRBV5-1 with TRBJ2-5; 7 bases line up with TRBD1. V shed 7 bases and J 0 bases; nucleotides not matched to a gene: 9. CDR3 length: 15 amino acids. The V gene's germline CDR1 is SGHRS and CDR2 YFSETQ. The CDR3 protein is CASYHRDSYQETQYF. CDR3 in DNA: TGCGCCAGCTACCACAGGGACAGCTACCAAGAGACCCAGTACTTC. Drawing the rest from reference TRBV5-1 and TRBJ2-5, the complete variable domain is KAGVTQTPRYLIKTRGQQVTLSCSPISGHRSVSWYQQTPGQGLQFLFEYFSETQRNKGNFPGRFSGRQFSNSRSEMNVSTLELGDSALYLCASYHRDSYQETQYFGPGTRLLVL.

The chain employs TRBV25-1 and TRBJ2-1; TRBD2 is a possible D gene (5 bases). The CDR3 is 15 residues long. Trimming stripped 1 base from V and 0 bases from J, with 7 bases between. The germline gives CDR1 MGHDK, CDR2 SYGVNS. CDR3 loop: CASSELGSSYNEQFF. CDR3 DNA sequence: TGTGCCAGCAGTGAATTGGGGAGCTCCTACAATGAGCAGTTCTTC.

The V and J genes are TRBV9 and TRBJ2-7; D is possibly TRBD1 (6 bases). Trimming stripped 3 bases from V and 2 bases from J, with 12 bases between. This CDR3 region has 14 residues. Germline CDR1 and CDR2: SGDLS and YYNGEE. Written as DNA, the CDR3 is TGTGCCAGCAGCGGCGGACAGCTGCCCTACGAGCAGTACTTC. Residues: CASSGGQLPYEQYF. Full variable domain (remainder filled in from reference TRBV9 and TRBJ2-7): DSGVTQTPKHLITATGQRVTLRCSPRSGDLSVYWYQQSLDQGLQFLIQYYNGEERAKGNILERFSAQQFPDLHSELNLSSLELGDSALYFCASSGGQLPYEQYFGPGTRLTVT.

V gene TRBV12-5 combines with J gene TRBJ2-1, with D perhaps TRBD1 (6 bases). Per germline, CDR1 LGHNT and CDR2 FRNRAP. The CDR3 totals 16 residues. Trimming left V 2 bases short and J 6 bases short, with 17 bases between. DNA of the CDR3: TGTGCTAGTGGTTTGTCTGTCAGGGGTAGGTTCAATGAGCAGTTCTTC. It translates to CASGLSVRGRFNEQFF. The full variable domain, completed using reference TRBV12-5 and TRBJ2-1, is DARVTQTPRHKVTEMGQEVTMRCQPILGHNTVFWYRQTMMQGLELLAYFRNRAPLDDSGMPKDRFSAEMPDATLATLKIQPSEPRDSAVYFCASGLSVRGRFNEQFFGPGTRLTVL.

This sequence joins TRBV27 and TRBJ2-3; 13 bases are shared with TRBD2. The length of the CDR3 is 17 residues. Germline loops: CDR1 MNHEY, CDR2 SMNVEV (reference sequence). V was clipped by 6 bases and J by 4 bases; unmatched bases: 10. CDR3 nucleotide sequence: TGTGCCAGCAGCTTTAGACCAGGACTAGCGGGGGCAGATACGCAGTATTTT. Translation: CASSFRPGLAGADTQYF.

The V call is TRBV19, the J call TRBJ2-3; D is possibly TRBD1 (5 bases). The CDR3 consists of 19 residues. Trimming took off 5 bases at V and 5 bases at J, with 29 bases between the two ends. CDR1 is LNHDA, CDR2 SQIVND, per germline (reference sequence). CDR3 in amino acids: CASSFNNARTPIARDTQYF. The CDR3 bases are TGTGCCAGTAGTTTCAATAACGCGAGGACACCCATAGCCAGAGATACGCAGTATTTT.

V is TRBV6-5 and J is TRBJ2-1; 9 nucleotides agree with TRBD1. Germline V gives CDR1 MNHEY, CDR2 SVGAGI. J gave up 5 bases and V 11 bases, and 7 bases lay outside the gene matches. The CDR3 spans 13 residues. The CDR3 DNA follows: TGTGCCGGGGGACAGGGTCCCCACAATGAGCAGTTCTTC. Amino acid sequence: CAGGQGPHNEQFF.

This clone came up a few times. The chain joins TRBV19 to TRBJ1-2; maybe TRBD1 (5 bases). V was cut by 6 bases and J by 3 bases, with 14 bases left in between. This CDR3 region has 14 residues. The germline V gene has CDR1 LNHDA and CDR2 SQIVND (reference sequence). CDR3: CASRIGGTDYGYTF. CDR3 DNA sequence: TGTGCCAGTAGAATTGGGGGGACGGACTATGGCTACACCTTC.